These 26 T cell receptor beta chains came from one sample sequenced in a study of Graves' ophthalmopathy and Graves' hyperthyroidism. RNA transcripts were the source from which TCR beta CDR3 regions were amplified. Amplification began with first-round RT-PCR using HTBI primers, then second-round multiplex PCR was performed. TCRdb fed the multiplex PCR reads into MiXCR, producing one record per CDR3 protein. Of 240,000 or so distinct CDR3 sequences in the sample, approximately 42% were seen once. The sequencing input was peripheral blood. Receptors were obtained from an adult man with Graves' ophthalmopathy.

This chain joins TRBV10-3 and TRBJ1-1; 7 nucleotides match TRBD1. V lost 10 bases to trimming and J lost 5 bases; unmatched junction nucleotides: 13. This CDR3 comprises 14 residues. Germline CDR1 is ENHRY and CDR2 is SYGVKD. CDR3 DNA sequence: TGTGCCAGCAGCCCCCCGACAGGGCCGACTGAAGCTTTCTTT. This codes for CASSPPTGPTEAFF.

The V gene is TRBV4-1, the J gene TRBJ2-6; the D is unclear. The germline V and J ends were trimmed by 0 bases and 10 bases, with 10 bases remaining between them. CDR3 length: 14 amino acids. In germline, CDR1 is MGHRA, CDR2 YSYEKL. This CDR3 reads CASSQDQFNNVLTF. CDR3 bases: TGCGCCAGCAGCCAAGATCAATTCAATAACGTCCTGACTTTC.

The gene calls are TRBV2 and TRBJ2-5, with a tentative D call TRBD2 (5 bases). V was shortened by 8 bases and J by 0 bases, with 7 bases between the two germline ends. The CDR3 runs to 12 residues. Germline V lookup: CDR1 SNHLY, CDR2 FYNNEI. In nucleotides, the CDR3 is TGTGCCAGCGGACTGTACCAAGAGACCCAGTACTTC. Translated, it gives CASGLYQETQYF.

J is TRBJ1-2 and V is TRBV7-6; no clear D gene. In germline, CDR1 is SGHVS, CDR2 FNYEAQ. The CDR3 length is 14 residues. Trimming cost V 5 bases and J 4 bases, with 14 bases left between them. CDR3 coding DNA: TGTGCCAGCAGCGCCGAGACTTCGGTCTATGGCTACACCTTC. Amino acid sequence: CASSAETSVYGYTF.

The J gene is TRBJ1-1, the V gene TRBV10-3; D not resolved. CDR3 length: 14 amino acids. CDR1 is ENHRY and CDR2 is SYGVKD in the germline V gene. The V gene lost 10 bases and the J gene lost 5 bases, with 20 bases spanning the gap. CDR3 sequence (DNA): TGTGCCAGCAGGATCGGAGGAACCCGGACTGAAGCTTTCTTT. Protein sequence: CASRIGGTRTEAFF.

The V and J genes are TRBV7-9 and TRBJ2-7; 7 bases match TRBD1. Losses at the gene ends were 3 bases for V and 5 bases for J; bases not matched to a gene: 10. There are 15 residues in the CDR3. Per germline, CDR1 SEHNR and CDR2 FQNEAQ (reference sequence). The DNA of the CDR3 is TGTGCCAGCAGCTTTAAACAGGGGAACCGCCACGAGCAGTACTTC. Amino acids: CASSFKQGNRHEQYF.

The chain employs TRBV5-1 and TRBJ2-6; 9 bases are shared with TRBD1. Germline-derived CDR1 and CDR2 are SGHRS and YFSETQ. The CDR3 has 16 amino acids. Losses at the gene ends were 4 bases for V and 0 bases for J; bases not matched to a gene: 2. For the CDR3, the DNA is TGCGCCAGCAGCGCGGGACAGGGCTCTGGGGCCAACGTCCTGACTTTC. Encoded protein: CASSAGQGSGANVLTF.

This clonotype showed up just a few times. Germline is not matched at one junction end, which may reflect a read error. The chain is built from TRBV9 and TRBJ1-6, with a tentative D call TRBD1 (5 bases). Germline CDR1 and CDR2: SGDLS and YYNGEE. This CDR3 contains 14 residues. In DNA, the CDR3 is TGCGCCAGCAGCCAAGGGGAGTGGAATTCACCCCTCCACTTT. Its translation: CASSQGEWNSPLHF.

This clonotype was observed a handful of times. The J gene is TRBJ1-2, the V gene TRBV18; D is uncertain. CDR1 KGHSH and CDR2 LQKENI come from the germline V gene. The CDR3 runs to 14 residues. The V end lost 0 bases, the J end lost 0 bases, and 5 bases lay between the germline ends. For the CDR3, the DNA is TGTGCCAGCTCACCACCGACGGCTAACTATGGCTACACCTTC. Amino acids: CASSPPTANYGYTF.

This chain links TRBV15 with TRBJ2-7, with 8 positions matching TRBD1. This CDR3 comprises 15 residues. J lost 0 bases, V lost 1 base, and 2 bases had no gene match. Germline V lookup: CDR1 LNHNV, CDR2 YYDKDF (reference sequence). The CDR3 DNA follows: TGTGCCACCAGCAGAGGTCAGGGGGCCTCCTACGAGCAGTACTTC. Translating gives CATSRGQGASYEQYF.

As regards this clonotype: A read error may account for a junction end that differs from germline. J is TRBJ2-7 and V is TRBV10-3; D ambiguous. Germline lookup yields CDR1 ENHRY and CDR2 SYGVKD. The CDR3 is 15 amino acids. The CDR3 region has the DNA TGTGCCAGCAGTTACGAGTCAAGCCCTTCCTACGAGCAGTACTTC. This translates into CASSYESSPSYEQYF.

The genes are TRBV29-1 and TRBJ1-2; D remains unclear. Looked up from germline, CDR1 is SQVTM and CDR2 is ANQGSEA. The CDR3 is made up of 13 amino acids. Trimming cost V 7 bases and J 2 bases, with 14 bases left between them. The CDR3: CSALAGNNYGYTF. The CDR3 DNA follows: TGCAGCGCCTTGGCGGGAAACAACTATGGCTACACCTTC. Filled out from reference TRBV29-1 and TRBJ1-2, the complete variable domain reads SAVISQKPSRDICQRGTSLTIQCQVDSQVTMMFWYRQQPGQSLTLIATANQGSEATYESGFVIDKFPISRPNLTFSTLTVSNMSPEDSSIYLCSALAGNNYGYTFGSGTRLTVV.

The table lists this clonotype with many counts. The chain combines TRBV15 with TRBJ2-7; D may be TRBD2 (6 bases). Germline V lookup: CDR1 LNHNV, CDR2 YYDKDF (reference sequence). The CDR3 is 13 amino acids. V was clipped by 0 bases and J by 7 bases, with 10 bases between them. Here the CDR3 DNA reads TGTGCCACCAGCAGAGATCAGGAGGGAGAGCAGTACTTC. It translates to CATSRDQEGEQYF.

The CDR3 DNA follows: TGTGCCACCAGCCTCTTACCCGGGACAGAGATCTACGAGCAGTACTTC. Translation: CATSLLPGTEIYEQYF. J is TRBJ2-7 and V is TRBV15; 7 bases fit TRBD1. CDR3 length: 16 residues. In germline, CDR1 is LNHNV, CDR2 YYDKDF (reference sequence). V shed 5 bases and J 3 bases; nucleotides not matched to a gene: 13.

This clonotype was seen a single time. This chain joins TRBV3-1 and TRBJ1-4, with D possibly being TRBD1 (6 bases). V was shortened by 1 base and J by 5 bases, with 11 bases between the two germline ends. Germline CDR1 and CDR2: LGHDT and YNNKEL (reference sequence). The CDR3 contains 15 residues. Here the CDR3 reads CASSQGTAPNEKLFF. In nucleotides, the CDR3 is TGTGCCAGCAGCCAAGGGACAGCTCCCAATGAAAAACTGTTTTTT. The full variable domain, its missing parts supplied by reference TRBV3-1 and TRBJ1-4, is DTAVSQTPKYLVTQMGNDKSIKCEQNLGHDTMYWYKQDSKKFLKIMFSYNNKELIINETVPNRFSPKSPDKAHLNLHINSLELGDSAVYFCASSQGTAPNEKLFFGSGTQLSVL.

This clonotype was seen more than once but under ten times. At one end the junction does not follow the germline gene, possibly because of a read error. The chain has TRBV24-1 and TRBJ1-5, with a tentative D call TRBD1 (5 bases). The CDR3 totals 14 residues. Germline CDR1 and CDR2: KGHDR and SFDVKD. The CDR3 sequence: CASSYGGTVQPQHF. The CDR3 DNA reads TGTGCCAGCAGTTACGGGGGGACGGTTCAGCCCCAGCATTTT.

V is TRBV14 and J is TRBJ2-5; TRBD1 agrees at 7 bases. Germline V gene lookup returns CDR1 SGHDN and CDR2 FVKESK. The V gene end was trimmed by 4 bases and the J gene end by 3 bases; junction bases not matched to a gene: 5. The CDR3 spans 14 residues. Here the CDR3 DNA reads TGTGCCAGCAGCCCGTACGGGACAGAAGAGACCCAGTACTTC. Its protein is CASSPYGTEETQYF.

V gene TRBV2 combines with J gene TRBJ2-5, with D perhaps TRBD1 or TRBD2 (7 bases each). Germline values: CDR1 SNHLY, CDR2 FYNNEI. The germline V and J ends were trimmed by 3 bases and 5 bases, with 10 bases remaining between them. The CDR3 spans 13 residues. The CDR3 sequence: CASSDRGGETQYF. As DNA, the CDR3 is TGTGCCAGCAGTGACAGGGGGGGGGAGACCCAGTACTTC.

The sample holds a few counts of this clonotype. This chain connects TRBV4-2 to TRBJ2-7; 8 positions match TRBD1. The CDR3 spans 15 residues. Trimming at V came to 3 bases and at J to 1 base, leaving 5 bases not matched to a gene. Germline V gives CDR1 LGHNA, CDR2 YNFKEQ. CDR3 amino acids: CASSQDRVGSYEQYF. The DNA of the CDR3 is TGTGCCAGCAGCCAGGACAGGGTAGGGTCCTACGAGCAGTACTTC.

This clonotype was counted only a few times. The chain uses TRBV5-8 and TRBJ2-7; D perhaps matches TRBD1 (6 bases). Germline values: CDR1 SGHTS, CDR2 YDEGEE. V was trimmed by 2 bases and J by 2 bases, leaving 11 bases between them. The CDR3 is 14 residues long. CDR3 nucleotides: TGTGCCAGCAGCTTAGGACAGATCGCCTACGAGCAGTACTTC. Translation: CASSLGQIAYEQYF.

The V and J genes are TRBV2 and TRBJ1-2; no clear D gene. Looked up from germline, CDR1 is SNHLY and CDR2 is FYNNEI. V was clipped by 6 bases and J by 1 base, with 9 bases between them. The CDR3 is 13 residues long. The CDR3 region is CASSQDINYGYTF. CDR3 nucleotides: TGTGCCAGCAGCCAAGACATTAACTATGGCTACACCTTC. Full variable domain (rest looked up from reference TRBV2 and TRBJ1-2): EPEVTQTPSHQVTQMGQEVILRCVPISNHLYFYWYRQILGQKVEFLVSFYNNEISEKSEIFDDQFSVERPDGSNFTLKIRSTKLEDSAMYFCASSQDINYGYTFGSGTRLTVV.

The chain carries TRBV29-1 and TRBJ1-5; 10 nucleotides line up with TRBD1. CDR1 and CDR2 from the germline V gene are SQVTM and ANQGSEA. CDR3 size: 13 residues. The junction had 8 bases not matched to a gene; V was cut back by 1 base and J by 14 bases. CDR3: CSVEGGQGPYEHF. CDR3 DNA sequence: TGCAGCGTTGAAGGGGGACAGGGGCCCTACGAGCATTTT.

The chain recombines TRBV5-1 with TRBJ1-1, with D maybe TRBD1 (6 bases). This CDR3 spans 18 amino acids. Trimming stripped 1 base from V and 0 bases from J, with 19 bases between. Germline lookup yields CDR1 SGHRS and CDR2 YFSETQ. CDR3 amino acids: CASSLRPTGDFMNTEAFF. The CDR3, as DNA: TGCGCCAGCAGCTTGCGTCCGACAGGAGATTTCATGAACACTGAAGCTTTCTTT.

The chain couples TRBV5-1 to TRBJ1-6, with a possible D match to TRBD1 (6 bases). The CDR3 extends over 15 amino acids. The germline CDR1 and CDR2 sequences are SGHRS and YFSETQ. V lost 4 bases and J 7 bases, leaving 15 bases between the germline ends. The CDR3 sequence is CASSPPQGTNSPLHF. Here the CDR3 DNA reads TGCGCCAGCAGCCCTCCTCAGGGGACGAATTCACCCCTCCACTTT.

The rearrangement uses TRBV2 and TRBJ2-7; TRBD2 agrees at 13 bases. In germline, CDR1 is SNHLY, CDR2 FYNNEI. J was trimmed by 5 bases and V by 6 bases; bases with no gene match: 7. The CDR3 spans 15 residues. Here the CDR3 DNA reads TGTGCCAGCAGACCCGGGACTAGCGGGGTACACGAGCAGTACTTC. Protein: CASRPGTSGVHEQYF.

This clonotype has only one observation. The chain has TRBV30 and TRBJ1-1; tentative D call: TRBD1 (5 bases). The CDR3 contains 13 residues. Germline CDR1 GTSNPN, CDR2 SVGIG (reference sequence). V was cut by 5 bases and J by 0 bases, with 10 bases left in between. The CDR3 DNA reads TGTGCCTGGGGGGGGGACCTGAACACTGAAGCTTTCTTT. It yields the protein CAWGGDLNTEAFF.